Each of the 17 T cell receptor beta chains below was sequenced from the same sample in a study of cytomegalovirus exposure and HLA in healthy donors. Both 60 Vbeta primers and 13 Jbeta primers went into the PCR. Method: immunoSEQ multiplex PCR; TCRdb's copy keeps in-frame clones and lacks some. The data show approximately 130,000 clones, 77% seen once. Sequencing used PBMCs. Receptors originate from a man aged 18 to 30 in good health and CMV-seropositive.

The gene calls are TRBV2 and TRBJ2-5; 11 bases match TRBD2. The end of the DNA is better explained by TRBJ2-7, so the J call may be wrong. This CDR3 region has 14 residues. Germline V gene lookup returns CDR1 SNHLY and CDR2 FYNNEI. CDR3 protein: CASIGTSGSYEQYF. In DNA, the CDR3 is TGTGCCAGCATAGGGACTAGCGGCTCCTACGAGCAGTACTTC.

The chain uses TRBV2 and TRBJ1-2; D not resolved. The CDR3 totals 12 residues. The germline V gene encodes CDR1 SNHLY and CDR2 FYNNEI. Trimming removed 6 bases at V and 7 bases at J, with 12 bases between. CDR3 region: CASSAGEVGYTF. Here the CDR3 DNA reads TGTGCCAGCAGCGCCGGTGAGGTTGGCTACACCTTC.

V usage is TRBV10-2 and J usage is TRBJ2-5, with 7 bases lining up with TRBD1. The CDR3 totals 14 residues. Germline CDR1 reads WSHSY; CDR2 reads SAAADI. J lost 5 bases, V lost 6 bases, and 9 bases had no gene match. The CDR3 loop reads CASSLQGLQETQYF. The DNA of the CDR3 is TGCGCCAGCAGCCTACAGGGGCTTCAGGAGACCCAGTACTTC.

The genes are TRBV11-2 and TRBJ1-3, with D uncertain. Trimming left V 2 bases short and J 0 bases short, with 8 bases between. Looked up from germline, CDR1 is SGHAT and CDR2 is FQNNGV. The CDR3 contains 15 residues. CDR3 region: CASSLKLRSGNTIYF. The CDR3 DNA reads as TGTGCCAGCAGCTTAAAATTGCGCTCTGGAAACACCATATATTTT.

In DNA, the CDR3 is TGTGCCAGCAGACGGGACAGCAGAGGCTACACCTTC. Residues: CASRRDSRGYTF. The gene calls are TRBV2 and TRBJ1-2, with 7 positions matching TRBD1. CDR1 and CDR2 (germline): SNHLY, FYNNEI. This CDR3 is 12 amino acids long. The V gene end was trimmed by 6 bases and the J gene end by 8 bases; junction bases not matched to a gene: 6.

This clone was counted once. V gene TRBV6-6 combines with J gene TRBJ1-5; D not certain. CDR3 length: 16 amino acids. The V and J ends lost 0 bases and 0 bases respectively, with 9 bases between them. Germline CDR1 and CDR2: MNHNY and SVGAGI (reference sequence). DNA of the CDR3: TGTGCCAGCAGTTACTCGGCTCAGAATAGCAATCAGCCCCAGCATTTT. Amino acids: CASSYSAQNSNQPQHF.

The rearrangement joins TRBV7-9 to TRBJ1-2; D unresolved. CDR1 and CDR2 (germline): SEHNR, FQNEAQ (reference sequence). This CDR3 has 14 amino acids. The V end was cut by 3 bases, the J end by 8 bases, with 16 bases between. CDR3 sequence reads: CASSFYEASGGYTF. The CDR3 nucleotides read TGTGCCAGCAGCTTTTATGAGGCCTCGGGGGGCTACACCTTC.

CDR3 coding DNA: TGTGCCAGCAGCTGGGACAGATACTACGAGCAGTACTTC. Translation: CASSWDRYYEQYF. The rearrangement joins TRBV5-6 to TRBJ2-7; the match to TRBD1 covers 7 bases. CDR3 length equals 13 residues. V lost 3 bases, J lost 3 bases, and 3 bases stayed unmatched. Germline loops: CDR1 SGHDT, CDR2 YYEEEE.

V gene TRBV7-8 combines with J gene TRBJ2-7; D possibly corresponds to TRBD1 (6 bases). Germline V gene lookup returns CDR1 SGHVS and CDR2 FQNEAQ. The V end was cut by 4 bases, the J end by 2 bases, with 9 bases between. CDR3 length equals 13 residues. CDR3 nucleotide sequence: TGTGCCAGCAGCTCGACAGGCCCCTACGAGCAGTACTTC. Translating gives CASSSTGPYEQYF.

V gene TRBV5-6 combines with J gene TRBJ1-2; 12 nucleotides agree with TRBD1. The V segment lost 6 bases and the J segment 8 bases; nucleotides outside the gene matches: 8. In germline, CDR1 is SGHDT, CDR2 YYEEEE. This CDR3 comprises 14 residues. The CDR3 region has the DNA TGTGCCAGCATCCCCCGGGACAGGGGGCTCGGCTACACCTTC. The encoded protein is CASIPRDRGLGYTF.

The chain is built from TRBV6-1 and TRBJ1-1; 9 bases fit TRBD1. CDR1 and CDR2 from the germline V gene are MNHNS and SASEGT. The junction had 2 bases not matched to a gene; V was cut back by 6 bases and J by 6 bases. The CDR3 is 12 residues long. DNA of the CDR3: TGTGCCAGCAGGAGGACAGGGGCTGAAGCTTTCTTT. It specifies CASRRTGAEAFF.

This chain joins TRBV4-1 and TRBJ2-1; TRBD2 matches 9 bases. Germline trimming cut 4 bases from V and 2 bases from J; bases unmatched to any gene: 12. The CDR3 contains 18 residues. CDR1 and CDR2 from the germline V gene are MGHRA and YSYEKL. CDR3 DNA: TGCGCCAGCAGCCCAACACGGCGGGAGGGTGGTCCCTACAATGAGCAGTTCTTC. It encodes CASSPTRREGGPYNEQFF.

The chain has TRBV27 and TRBJ1-1; possibly TRBD1 for D (6 bases). The CDR3 runs to 15 residues. Trimming cost V 2 bases and J 10 bases, with 20 bases left between them. Germline CDR1 is MNHEY and CDR2 is SMNVEV (reference sequence). CDR3 in DNA: TGTGCCAGCAGTTTAAGAGGGGGGGATCCGTTCGGAGCTTTCTTT. As protein: CASSLRGGDPFGAFF.

This clone was detected a few times. The chain couples TRBV27 to TRBJ1-1, with a tentative D call TRBD1 (6 bases). This CDR3 contains 14 residues. From germline, CDR1 is MNHEY and CDR2 SMNVEV (reference sequence). Deletions cut 8 bases from V and 6 bases from J, with 19 bases between. The DNA of the CDR3 is TGTGCCAGCTCCGGGGGGCTTCGAGGGGCTGAAGCTTTCTTT. This codes for CASSGGLRGAEAFF.

The genes are TRBV30 and TRBJ2-7, with a weak D call TRBD2 (6 bases). V was pared by 2 bases and J by 4 bases, with 9 bases between. Germline CDR1 reads GTSNPN; CDR2 reads SVGIG (reference sequence). The CDR3 has 12 amino acids. This CDR3 reads CAWSPRGYEQYF. The DNA of the CDR3 is TGTGCCTGGAGTCCACGGGGGTACGAGCAGTACTTC.

This chain uses TRBV5-1 with TRBJ2-1; a weak D match, TRBD2 (5 bases). Germline lookup yields CDR1 SGHRS and CDR2 YFSETQ. Deletions cut 0 bases from V and 0 bases from J, with 7 bases between. This CDR3 is built from 15 residues. The CDR3 DNA is TGCGCCAGCAGCTTGGAGCGGAGCTCCTACAATGAGCAGTTCTTC. Its protein is CASSLERSSYNEQFF.

The rearrangement links TRBV19 to TRBJ1-1, with no clear D. Germline V lookup: CDR1 LNHDA, CDR2 SQIVND (reference sequence). The CDR3 consists of 13 residues. With 8 bases removed from V and 0 bases from J, the gap between germline ends came to 10 bases. DNA of the CDR3: TGTGCCAGTGACAACCACCTGAACACTGAAGCTTTCTTT. It specifies CASDNHLNTEAFF.